The 16 T cell receptor beta chains reported below all come from one sample, sequenced in a study of control samples from healthy donors and cancer patients. TCRdb's table, derived via immunoSEQ multiplex PCR, lists solely in-frame clones and lacks some. Of tens of thousands of clones listed, approximately 84% are singletons. Specimen: PBMCs. These TCRs come from a man between 65 and 85 years old with lung cancer.

The chain employs TRBV3-1 (or the pseudogene TRBV3-2) and TRBJ1-1; D not certain. Per germline, CDR1 LGHDT and CDR2 YNNKEL (reference sequence). This CDR3 has 15 amino acids. Trimming cost V 4 bases and J 0 bases, with 12 bases left between them. In nucleotides, the CDR3 is TGTGCCAGCAGCCCCTTTACGGGCATGAACACTGAAGCTTTCTTT. Protein product: CASSPFTGMNTEAFF.

The chain combines TRBV6-4 with TRBJ2-3, with TRBD2 identical over 7 bases. CDR3 length equals 17 residues. V shed 4 bases, J shed 2 bases, and the junction held 12 bases outside the gene matches. The germline V gene has CDR1 MRHNA and CDR2 SNTAGT. The chain's CDR3 is CASSVKAGELATDTQYF. The DNA for the CDR3 is TGTGCCAGCAGTGTAAAGGCGGGGGAGCTCGCCACAGATACGCAGTATTTT.

This chain uses TRBV27 with TRBJ1-4; unclear D gene. Germline V gene lookup returns CDR1 MNHEY and CDR2 SMNVEV (reference sequence). V lost 6 bases and J lost 4, with 18 bases in between. The CDR3 spans 16 residues. CDR3 sequence: CASSRFPTVNNEKLFF. The CDR3 nucleotides are TGTGCCAGCAGCCGCTTCCCGACGGTCAATAATGAAAAACTGTTTTTT.

The V call is TRBV27, the J call TRBJ2-7; D remains unclear. In germline, CDR1 is MNHEY, CDR2 SMNVEV (reference sequence). V was shortened by 8 bases and J by 0 bases, with 11 bases between the two germline ends. The CDR3 is 13 residues long. The CDR3 reads CASPQIVSYEQYF. The CDR3 nucleotides read TGTGCCAGCCCCCAGATAGTCTCCTACGAGCAGTACTTC.

The rearrangement uses TRBV25-1 and TRBJ1-6, with D possibly being TRBD1 (6 bases). This CDR3 comprises 13 residues. V lost 7 bases to trimming and J lost 6 bases, with 10 bases between them. The germline V gene encodes CDR1 MGHDK and CDR2 SYGVNS. The CDR3 sequence: CASTGQFNSPLHF. CDR3 DNA: TGTGCCAGCACCGGACAGTTTAATTCACCCCTCCACTTT.

V and J are TRBV19 and TRBJ2-6; D perhaps matches TRBD2 (6 bases). From germline, CDR1 is LNHDA and CDR2 SQIVND (reference sequence). With 6 bases removed from V and 1 base from J, the gap between germline ends came to 10 bases. The CDR3 runs 15 residues. CDR3 sequence (DNA): TGTGCCAGTAGATTAGGGACTTCTGGGGCCAACGTCCTGACTTTC. Amino acid sequence: CASRLGTSGANVLTF.

This clone was counted ten times or more. The rearrangement uses TRBV30 and TRBJ1-2; no clear D gene. Germline V gene lookup returns CDR1 GTSNPN and CDR2 SVGIG (reference sequence). V lost 8 bases, J lost 4 bases, and 14 bases lay in between. The CDR3 totals 12 residues. DNA of the CDR3: TGTGCCCTATGGGGAGGACCCTATGGCTACACCTTC. This sequence encodes CALWGGPYGYTF.

The CDR3 DNA reads as TGCGCCAGCAGTCGCGGACAGGAAGTTGTCACTGAAGCTTTCTTT. It is translated as CASSRGQEVVTEAFF. This chain connects TRBV5-1 to TRBJ1-1, with 7 positions matching TRBD1. The V segment lost 5 bases and the J segment 4 bases; nucleotides outside the gene matches: 11. This CDR3 region has 15 residues. CDR1 is SGHRS, CDR2 YFSETQ, per germline.

V usage is TRBV4-1 and J usage is TRBJ1-2, with D possibly TRBD1 on 5 matching bases. V lost 0 bases, J lost 4 bases, and 15 bases lay in between. CDR3 length: 16 residues. Per the germline V gene, CDR1 is MGHRA and CDR2 is YSYEKL. The CDR3 DNA reads as TGCGCCAGCAGCCAAGATAGGGAGGGGCTTCTCTATGGCTACACCTTC. It is translated as CASSQDREGLLYGYTF.

The rearrangement joins TRBV6-5 to TRBJ2-4; 9 nucleotides agree with TRBD1. This CDR3 contains 16 residues. J gave up 5 bases and V 0 bases, and 5 bases lay outside the gene matches. Germline CDR1 reads MNHEY; CDR2 reads SVGAGI. In DNA, the CDR3 is TGTGCCAGCAGTTACTCGAAGACAGGGGGGCAAAACATTCAGTACTTC. Translating gives CASSYSKTGGQNIQYF.

V usage is TRBV9 and J usage is TRBJ1-1; 8 bases fit TRBD1. This CDR3 has 16 residues. V was clipped by 0 bases and J by 1 base; unmatched bases: 5. Looked up from germline, CDR1 is SGDLS and CDR2 is YYNGEE. CDR3 loop: CASSVATGGANTEAFF. The CDR3 bases are TGTGCCAGCAGCGTAGCAACAGGGGGAGCGAACACTGAAGCTTTCTTT.

This clone came up a few times. J is TRBJ2-3 and V is TRBV6-2 or TRBV6-3; D might be TRBD1 (6 bases). The CDR3 extends over 13 amino acids. V was shortened by 6 bases and J by 3 bases, with 10 bases between the two germline ends. The germline gives CDR1 MNHEY, CDR2 SVGEGT. CDR3 coding DNA: TGTGCCAGCAGCCCACAGGGAACAGATACGCAGTATTTT. Residues: CASSPQGTDTQYF.

The chain joins TRBV2 to TRBJ1-3; D might be TRBD1 (5 bases). Deletions cut 8 bases from V and 0 bases from J, with 14 bases between. Looked up from germline, CDR1 is SNHLY and CDR2 is FYNNEI. CDR3 size: 15 residues. Here the CDR3 reads CASRDFKRSGNTIYF. In DNA, the CDR3 is TGTGCCAGCCGGGACTTTAAACGCTCTGGAAACACCATATATTTT.

This chain uses TRBV29-1 with TRBJ2-3; the D is unclear. The CDR3 runs to 14 residues. Trimming removed 4 bases from V and 1 base from J, with 12 bases in between. Per the germline V gene, CDR1 is SQVTM and CDR2 is ANQGSEA. CDR3 sequence (DNA): TGCAGCGTTGCTCGCACAGTCGGCACAGATACGCAGTATTTT. Its protein is CSVARTVGTDTQYF.

The chain combines TRBV19 with TRBJ2-7; no reliable D call. V was clipped by 4 bases and J by 1 base, with 11 bases between them. Germline assignment: CDR1 LNHDA and CDR2 SQIVND (reference sequence). This CDR3 spans 14 amino acids. As DNA, the CDR3 is TGTGCCAGTAGTAGTTGGCCTGATTCCTACGAGCAGTACTTC. Protein sequence: CASSSWPDSYEQYF.

This chain joins TRBV12-3 or TRBV12-4 and TRBJ1-1; D unresolved. The CDR3 totals 13 residues. The V end was cut by 1 base, the J end by 0 bases, with 3 bases between. CDR3 DNA sequence: TGTGCCAGCAGTTTAGGAATGAACACTGAAGCTTTCTTT. As protein: CASSLGMNTEAFF.